This T cell receptor (beta chain) was captured in a study of blood T cell repertoires in COVID-19. Study context: From the United States, Italy and Spain came samples of acute and convalescent COVID-19.

In the authors' methods: Cell counts per sample came from amplifying reference gene primers. Sequencing used immunoSEQ multiplex PCR; TCRdb keeps in-frame clones, though not all of them. D and trimming were read from the DNA, whereas the V and J calls and clone size are those reported in that table. The repertoire includes approximately 240,000 clones, 92% of them detected once, and around 0.9% sits in the top ten. CDR3 size: 13 residues. V shed 4 bases and J shed 8 bases, with 12 bases lying between them. The germline CDR1 and CDR2 sequences are MGHRA and YSYEKL. Seattle cases were enrolled at active infection and followed longitudinally.

This receptor was taken from a man aged 30 to 39 with COVID-19, enrolled during active disease. The V call is TRBV4-1, the J call TRBJ1-3; D unresolved. The specimen sequenced was peripheral blood. The CDR3 DNA reads TGCGCCAGCAGCCCCGACATGGTCCACACCATATATTTT. Translation gives CASSPDMVHTIYF.